Below, one T cell receptor beta chain is given with its context. This sample is part of a study of T cell changes during pregnancy in multiple sclerosis. Assay used: immunoSEQ multiplex PCR; TCRdb lists only in-frame clones, some missing. The profile shows 35,000 to 45,000 clones, roughly nine tenths of them singletons. Germline V gene sequence: CDR1 MNHEY, CDR2 SVGAGI. The CDR3 consists of 16 residues. Trimming took off 0 bases at V and 2 bases at J, with 10 bases between the two ends. The rearrangement uses TRBV6-5 and TRBJ2-2; D is possibly TRBD2 (6 bases). The specimen comprised CD4+ T cells from peripheral blood mononuclear cells, sampled after pregnancy. The sequence derives from a female donor in good health, enrolled as a control in a pregnancy study. The CDR3 loop reads CASSYSTSSNTGELFF. CDR3 coding DNA: TGTGCCAGCAGTTACTCCACTAGCTCAAACACCGGGGAGCTGTTTTTT.